This T cell receptor (beta chain) was found in a study of cytomegalovirus exposure and HLA in healthy donors. Background on the study: Of about 390 genotyped donors, roughly 76% grouped in the Caucasian-associated ancestry cluster. The study, taken as a whole, reports: When the data were analyzed later, several of the most significant clusters appeared to be linked to common viral pathogens. A later analysis linked 15,000 to 20,000 TCR beta sequences to HLA alleles at 0.05 false discovery rate.

About this clone: As yet, its antigen is unknown.

Primers for the PCR totalled 60 Vbeta and 13 Jbeta. In the study's own analysis: In a later analysis, the count reached some 88 million unique TCR beta chains, with 9 million to 11 million shared. TCRdb's table, derived via immunoSEQ multiplex PCR, lists solely in-frame clones and lacks some. The D gene and trimming were derived from the DNA, and the V and J assignments and clone size from that table. This sample has about 150,000 clones, with roughly 70% found just once. From germline, CDR1 is SQVTM and CDR2 ANQGSEA. The CDR3 is 14 amino acids. V was clipped by 4 bases and J by 4 bases; unmatched bases: 3.

The TCR sequence derives from a man between 18 and 35 years old in good health and CMV-seropositive. The chain uses TRBV29-1 and TRBJ2-7, with TRBD2 matching 14 bases. Sequencing input: PBMCs. CDR3 loop: CSVGGTSGSYEQYF. The CDR3 coding sequence is TGCAGCGTTGGCGGGACTAGCGGGAGTTACGAGCAGTACTTC.